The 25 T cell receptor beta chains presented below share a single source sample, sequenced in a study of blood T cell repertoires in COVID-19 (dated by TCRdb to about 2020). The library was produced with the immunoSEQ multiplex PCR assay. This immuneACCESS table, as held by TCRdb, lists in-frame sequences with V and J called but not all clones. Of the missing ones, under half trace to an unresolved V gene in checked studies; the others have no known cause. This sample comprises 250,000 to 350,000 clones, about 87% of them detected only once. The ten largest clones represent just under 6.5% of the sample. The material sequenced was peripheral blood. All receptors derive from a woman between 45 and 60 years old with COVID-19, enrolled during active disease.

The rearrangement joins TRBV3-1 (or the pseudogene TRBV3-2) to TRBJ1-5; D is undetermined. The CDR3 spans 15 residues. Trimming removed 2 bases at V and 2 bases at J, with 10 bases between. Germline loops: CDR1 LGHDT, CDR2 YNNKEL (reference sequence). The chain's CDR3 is CASSQYATRNQPQHF. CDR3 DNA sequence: TGTGCCAGCAGCCAATACGCGACACGCAATCAGCCCCAGCATTTT.

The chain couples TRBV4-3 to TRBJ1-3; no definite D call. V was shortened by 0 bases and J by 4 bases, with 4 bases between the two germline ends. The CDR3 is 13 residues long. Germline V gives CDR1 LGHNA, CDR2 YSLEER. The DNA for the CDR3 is TGCGCCAGCAGCCAAGATCTGGGAAACACCATATATTTT. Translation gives CASSQDLGNTIYF.

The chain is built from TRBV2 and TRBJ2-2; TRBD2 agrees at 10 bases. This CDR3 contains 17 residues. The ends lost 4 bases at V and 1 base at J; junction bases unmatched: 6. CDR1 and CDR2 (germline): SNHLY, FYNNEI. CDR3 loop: CASSGRWTSGNTGELFF. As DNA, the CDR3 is TGTGCCAGCAGTGGTCGGTGGACTAGCGGGAACACCGGGGAGCTGTTTTTT.

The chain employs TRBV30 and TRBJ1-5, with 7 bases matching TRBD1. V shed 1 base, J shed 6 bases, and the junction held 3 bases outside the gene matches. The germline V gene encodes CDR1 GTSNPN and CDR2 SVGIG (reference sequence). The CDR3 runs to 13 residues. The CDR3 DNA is TGTGCCTGGAGTGAGACAGGGATTCAGCCCCAGCATTTT. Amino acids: CAWSETGIQPQHF. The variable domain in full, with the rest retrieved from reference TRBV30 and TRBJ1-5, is SQTIHQWPATLVQPVGSPLSLECTVEGTSNPNLYWYRQAAGRGLQLLFYSVGIGQISSEVPQNLSASRPQDRQFILSSKKLLLSDSGFYLCAWSETGIQPQHFGDGTRLSIL.

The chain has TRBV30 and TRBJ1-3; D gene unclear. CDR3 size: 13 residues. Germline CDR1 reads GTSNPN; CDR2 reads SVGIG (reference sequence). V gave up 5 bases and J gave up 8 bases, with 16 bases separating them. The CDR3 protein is CAWDGWSRDTIYF. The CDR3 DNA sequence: TGTGCCTGGGACGGTTGGTCTCGGGACACCATATATTTT.

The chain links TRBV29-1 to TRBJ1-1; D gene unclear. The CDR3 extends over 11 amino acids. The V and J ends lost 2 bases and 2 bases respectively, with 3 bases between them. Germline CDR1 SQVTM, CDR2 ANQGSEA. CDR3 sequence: CSVESNTEAFF. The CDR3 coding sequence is TGCAGCGTTGAATCTAACACTGAAGCTTTCTTT.

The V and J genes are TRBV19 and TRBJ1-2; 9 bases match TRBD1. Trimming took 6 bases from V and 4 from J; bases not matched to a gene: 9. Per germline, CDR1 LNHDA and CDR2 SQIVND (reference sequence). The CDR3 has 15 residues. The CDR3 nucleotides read TGTGCCAGTAGACGCCTGGACAGGGGACTCTATGGCTACACCTTC. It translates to CASRRLDRGLYGYTF.

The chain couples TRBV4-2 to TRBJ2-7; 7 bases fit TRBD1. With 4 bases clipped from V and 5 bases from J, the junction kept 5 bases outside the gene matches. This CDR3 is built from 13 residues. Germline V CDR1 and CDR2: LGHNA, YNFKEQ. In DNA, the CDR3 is TGTGCCAGCAGCCGTGACAGGGACGACGAGCAGTACTTC. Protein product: CASSRDRDDEQYF.

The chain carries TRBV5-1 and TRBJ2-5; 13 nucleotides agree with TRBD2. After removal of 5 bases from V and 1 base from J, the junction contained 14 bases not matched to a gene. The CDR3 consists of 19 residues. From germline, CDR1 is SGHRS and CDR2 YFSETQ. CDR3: CASSRLLAGGILGQETQYF. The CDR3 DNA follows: TGCGCCAGCAGTCGCCTACTAGCGGGAGGGATCCTGGGCCAAGAGACCCAGTACTTC.

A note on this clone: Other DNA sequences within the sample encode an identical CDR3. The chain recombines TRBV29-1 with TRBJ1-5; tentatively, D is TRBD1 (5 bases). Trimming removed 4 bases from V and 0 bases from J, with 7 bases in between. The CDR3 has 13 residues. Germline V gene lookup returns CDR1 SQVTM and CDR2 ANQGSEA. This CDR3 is CSVGGGSNQPQHF. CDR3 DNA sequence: TGCAGCGTTGGCGGGGGTAGCAATCAGCCCCAGCATTTT.

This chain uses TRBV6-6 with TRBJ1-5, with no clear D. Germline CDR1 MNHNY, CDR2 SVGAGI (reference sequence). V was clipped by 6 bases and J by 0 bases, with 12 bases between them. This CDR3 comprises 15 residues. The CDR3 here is CASRDDIFSNQPQHF. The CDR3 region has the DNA TGTGCCAGCAGGGATGACATTTTTAGCAATCAGCCCCAGCATTTT.

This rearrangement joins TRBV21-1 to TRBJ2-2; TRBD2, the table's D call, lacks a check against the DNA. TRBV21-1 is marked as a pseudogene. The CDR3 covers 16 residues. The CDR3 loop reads CASSKALADYTGELFF. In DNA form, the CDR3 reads TGTGCCAGCAGCAAAGCACTAGCGGACTACACCGGGGAGCTGTTTTTT.

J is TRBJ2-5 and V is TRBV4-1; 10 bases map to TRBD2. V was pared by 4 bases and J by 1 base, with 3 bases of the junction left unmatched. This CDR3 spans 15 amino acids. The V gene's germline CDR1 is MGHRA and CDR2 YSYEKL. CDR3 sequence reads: CASSRTSGGQETQYF. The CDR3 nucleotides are TGCGCCAGCAGCCGGACTAGCGGAGGCCAAGAGACCCAGTACTTC.

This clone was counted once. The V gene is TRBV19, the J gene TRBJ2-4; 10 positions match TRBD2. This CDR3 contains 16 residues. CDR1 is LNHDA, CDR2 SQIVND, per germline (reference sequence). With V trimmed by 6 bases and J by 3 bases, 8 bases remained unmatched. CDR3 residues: CASRGLARTGKNIQYF. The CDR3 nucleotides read TGTGCCAGTAGGGGACTAGCGAGGACGGGCAAAAACATTCAGTACTTC.

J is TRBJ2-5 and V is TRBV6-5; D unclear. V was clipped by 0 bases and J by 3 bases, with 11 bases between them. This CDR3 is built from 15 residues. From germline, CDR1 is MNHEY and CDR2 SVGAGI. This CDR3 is CASSYSSLQKETQYF. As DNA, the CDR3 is TGTGCCAGCAGTTACTCAAGCCTACAGAAAGAGACCCAGTACTTC.

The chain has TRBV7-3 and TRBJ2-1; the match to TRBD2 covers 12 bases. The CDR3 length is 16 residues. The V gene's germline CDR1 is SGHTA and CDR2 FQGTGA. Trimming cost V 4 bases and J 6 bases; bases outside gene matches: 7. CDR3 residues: CASSSTGTSGRNEQFF. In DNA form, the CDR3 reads TGTGCCAGCAGCTCTACAGGGACTAGCGGGCGCAATGAGCAGTTCTTC.

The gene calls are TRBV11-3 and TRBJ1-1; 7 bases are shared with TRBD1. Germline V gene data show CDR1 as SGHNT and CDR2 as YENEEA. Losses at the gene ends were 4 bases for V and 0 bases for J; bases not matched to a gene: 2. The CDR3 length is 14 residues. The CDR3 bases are TGTGCCAGCAGCTCAAGGGGGCTGAACACTGAAGCTTTCTTT. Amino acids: CASSSRGLNTEAFF. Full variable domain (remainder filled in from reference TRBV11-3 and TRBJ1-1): EAGVVQSPRYKIIEKKQPVAFWCNPISGHNTLYWYLQNLGQGPELLIRYENEEAVDDSQLPKDRFSAERLKGVDSTLKIQPAELGDSAVYLCASSSRGLNTEAFFGQGTRLTVV.

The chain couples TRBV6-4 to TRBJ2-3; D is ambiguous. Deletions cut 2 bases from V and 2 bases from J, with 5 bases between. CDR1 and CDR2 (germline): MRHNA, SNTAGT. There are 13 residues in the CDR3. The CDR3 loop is CASSDQSTDTQYF. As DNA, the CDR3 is TGTGCCAGCAGTGACCAATCCACAGATACGCAGTATTTT.

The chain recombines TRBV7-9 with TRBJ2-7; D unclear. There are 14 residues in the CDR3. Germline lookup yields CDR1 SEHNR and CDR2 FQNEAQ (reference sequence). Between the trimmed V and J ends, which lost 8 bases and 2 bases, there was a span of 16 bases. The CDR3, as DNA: TGTGCCAGCGGAGACGGAGCCGCTGCCTACGAGCAGTACTTC. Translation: CASGDGAAAYEQYF. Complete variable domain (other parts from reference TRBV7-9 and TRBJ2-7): DTGVSQNPRHKITKRGQNVTFRCDPISEHNRLYWYRQTLGQGPEFLTYFQNEAQLEKSRLLSDRFSAERPKGSFSTLEIQRTEQGDSAMYLCASGDGAAAYEQYFGPGTRLTVT.

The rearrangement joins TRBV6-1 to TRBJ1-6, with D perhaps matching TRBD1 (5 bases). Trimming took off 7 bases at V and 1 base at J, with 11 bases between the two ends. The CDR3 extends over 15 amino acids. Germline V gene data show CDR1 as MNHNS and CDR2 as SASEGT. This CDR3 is CASIREQSYNSPLHF. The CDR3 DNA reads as TGTGCCAGCATCAGGGAACAATCCTATAATTCACCCCTCCACTTT.

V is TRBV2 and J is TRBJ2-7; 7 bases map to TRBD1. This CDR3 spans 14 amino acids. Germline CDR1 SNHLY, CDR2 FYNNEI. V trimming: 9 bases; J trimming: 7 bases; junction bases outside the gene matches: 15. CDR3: CASRRQGPPGEQYF. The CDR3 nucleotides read TGTGCCAGTCGTCGACAGGGCCCACCGGGAGAGCAGTACTTC.

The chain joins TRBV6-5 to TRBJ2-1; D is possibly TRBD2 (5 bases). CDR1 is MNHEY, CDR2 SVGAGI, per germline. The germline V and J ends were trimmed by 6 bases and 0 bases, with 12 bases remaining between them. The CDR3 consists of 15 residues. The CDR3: CASSLLGRSYNEQFF. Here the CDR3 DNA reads TGTGCCAGCAGCCTACTAGGCCGCTCCTACAATGAGCAGTTCTTC.

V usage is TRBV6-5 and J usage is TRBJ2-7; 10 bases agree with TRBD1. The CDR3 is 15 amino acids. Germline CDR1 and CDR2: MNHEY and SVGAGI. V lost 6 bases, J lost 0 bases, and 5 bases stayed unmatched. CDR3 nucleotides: TGTGCCAGCAGGTCGGGACAGGGGAACTCCTACGAGCAGTACTTC. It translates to CASRSGQGNSYEQYF.

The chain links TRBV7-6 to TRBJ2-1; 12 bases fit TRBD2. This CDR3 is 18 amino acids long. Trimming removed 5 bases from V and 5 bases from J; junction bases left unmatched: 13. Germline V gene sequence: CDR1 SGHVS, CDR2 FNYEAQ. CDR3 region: CASSRLSSGRAGNNEQFF. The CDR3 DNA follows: TGTGCCAGCAGCCGTCTGTCTAGCGGGAGGGCGGGAAACAATGAGCAGTTCTTC.

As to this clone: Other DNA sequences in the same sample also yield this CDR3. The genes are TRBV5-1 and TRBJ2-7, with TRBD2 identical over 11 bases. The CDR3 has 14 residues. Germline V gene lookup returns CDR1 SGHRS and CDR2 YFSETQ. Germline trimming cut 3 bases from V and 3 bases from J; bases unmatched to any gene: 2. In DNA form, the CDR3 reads TGCGCCAGCAGCTCGACTAGCGGGAACTACGAGCAGTACTTC. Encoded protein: CASSSTSGNYEQYF.